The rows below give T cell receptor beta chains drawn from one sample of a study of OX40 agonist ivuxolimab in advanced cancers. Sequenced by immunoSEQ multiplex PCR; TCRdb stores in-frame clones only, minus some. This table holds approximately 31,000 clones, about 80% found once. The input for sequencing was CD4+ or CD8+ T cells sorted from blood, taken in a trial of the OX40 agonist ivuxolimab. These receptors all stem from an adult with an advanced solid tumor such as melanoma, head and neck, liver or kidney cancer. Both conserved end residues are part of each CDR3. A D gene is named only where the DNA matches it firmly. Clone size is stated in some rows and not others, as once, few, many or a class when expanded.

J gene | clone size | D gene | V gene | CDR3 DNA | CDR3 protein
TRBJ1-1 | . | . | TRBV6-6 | TGTGCCAGCAGTCCGCAAAGGGGGAGCCAAGCTTTCTTT | CASSPQRGSQAFF
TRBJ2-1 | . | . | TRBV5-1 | TGCGCCAGCAGCTTGGGCGGGGCCTCCTACAATGAGCAGTTCTTC | CASSLGGASYNEQFF
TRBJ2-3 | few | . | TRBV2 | TGTGCCAGCAGGCCAGGGGAAAGCACAGATACGCAGTATTTT | CASRPGESTDTQYF
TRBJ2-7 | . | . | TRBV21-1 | TGTGCCAGCAATCGGGACAGTGGTTCCTACGAGCAGTACTTC | CASNRDSGSYEQYF
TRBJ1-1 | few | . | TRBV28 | TGTGCCAGCCGAAGGACTGAAGCTTTCTTT | CASRRTEAFF
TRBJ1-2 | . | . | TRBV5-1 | TGCGCCAGCAGCCCATTTGAGGATGGCTACACCTTC | CASSPFEDGYTF
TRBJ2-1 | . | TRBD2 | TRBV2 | TGTGCCAGCAGGTTAGCGGGTGGCTCCTACAATGAGCAGTTCTTC | CASRLAGGSYNEQFF
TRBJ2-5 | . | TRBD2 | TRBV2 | TGTGCCAGCAGTTCGCTAGCGGGGGGCAGGGAGACCCAGTACTTC | CASSSLAGGRETQYF
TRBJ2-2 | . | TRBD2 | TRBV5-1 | TGCGCCAGCAGCGGACTAGCGGGTCCCACCGGGGAGCTGTTTTTT | CASSGLAGPTGELFF
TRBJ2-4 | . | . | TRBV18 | TGTGCCAGCTCACCCCAAGCCACCCTTGGAACCAAAAACATTCAGTACTTC | CASSPQATLGTKNIQYF
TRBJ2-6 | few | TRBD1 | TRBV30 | TGTGCCTGCAAGGGGGCCTCTGGGGCCAACGTCCTGACTTTC | CACKGASGANVLTF
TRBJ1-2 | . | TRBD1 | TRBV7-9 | TGTGCCAGCAGCCCGCGGACAGGGAACTATGGCTACACCTTC | CASSPRTGNYGYTF
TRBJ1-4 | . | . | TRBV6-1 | TGTGCCAGCAGTAACCCAGGGGAAGCTAATGAAAAACTGTTTTTT | CASSNPGEANEKLFF
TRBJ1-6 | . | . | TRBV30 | TGTGCCTGGAGTCTGAGGCAGAGCTATAATTCACCCCTCCACTTT | CAWSLRQSYNSPLHF
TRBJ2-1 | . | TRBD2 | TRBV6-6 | TGTGCCACCTGGACTAGCGGGGGATACAATGAGCAGTTCTTC | CATWTSGGYNEQFF
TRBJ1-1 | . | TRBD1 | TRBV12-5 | TGTGCTAGTGGTCCCCGGCAGGGGGCCAACACTGAAGCTTTCTTT | CASGPRQGANTEAFF
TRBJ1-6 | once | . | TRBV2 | TGTGCCAGCAGTGAATTAGGTGGTGATTCACCCCTCCACTTT | CASSELGGDSPLHF
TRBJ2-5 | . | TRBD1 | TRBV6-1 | TGTGCCAGCAGTGAAGTTGTAGGGGGCCGGGAGACCCAGTACTTC | CASSEVVGGRETQYF
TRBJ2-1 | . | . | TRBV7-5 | TGTGTCAGAAACCTCGTGTTCTTC | CVRNLVFF
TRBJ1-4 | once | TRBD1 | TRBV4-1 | TGCGCCAGCAGCCCGACAGGGAAAAATGAAAAACTGTTTTTT | CASSPTGKNEKLFF
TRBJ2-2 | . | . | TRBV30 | TGTGCCTGGCGAAACGAAGCTTTAAGAGGCACCGGGGAGCTGTTTTTT | CAWRNEALRGTGELFF
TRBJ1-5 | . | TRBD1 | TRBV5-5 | TGTGCCAGCAGCTTCGCGACAGGGAATCAGCCCCAGCATTTT | CASSFATGNQPQHF
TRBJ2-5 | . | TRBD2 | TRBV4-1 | TGCGCCAGCAGCCTGGGACTAGCGGGGGCACTTGTTGAGACCCAGTACTTC | CASSLGLAGALVETQYF
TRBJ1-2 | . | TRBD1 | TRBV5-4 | TGTGCCAGCAGCGGACAGGGTGGCTATGGCTACACCTTC | CASSGQGGYGYTF
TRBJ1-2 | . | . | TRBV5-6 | TGTGCCAGCAGCTCCCTTGCGGGGGGCTACACCTTC | CASSSLAGGYTF
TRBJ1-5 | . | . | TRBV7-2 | TGTGCCAGCAGCTACCAGGGAAATCAGCCCCAGCATTTT | CASSYQGNQPQHF
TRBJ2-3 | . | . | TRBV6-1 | TGTGCCAGCAGTGGAGTAGATACGCAGTATTTT | CASSGVDTQYF
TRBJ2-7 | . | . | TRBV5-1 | TGCGCCAGCAGCTTGGATCCCAGCCTCTCCTACGAGCAGTACTTC | CASSLDPSLSYEQYF
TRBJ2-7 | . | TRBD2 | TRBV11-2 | TGTGCCAGCAGCTTTCGGGGGGGCCAGGGGACCTACGAGCAGTACTTC | CASSFRGGQGTYEQYF
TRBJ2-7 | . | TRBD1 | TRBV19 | TGTGCCAGTAGTACCCACAGGGGGCGAGTCGAGCAGTACTTC | CASSTHRGRVEQYF
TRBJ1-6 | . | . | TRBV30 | TGTGCCTGGAGTGTAACAGCCTCACCCCTCCACTTT | CAWSVTASPLHF
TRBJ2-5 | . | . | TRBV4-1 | TGCGCCAGCAGCCAAGTGGTCTGGCAGGGGACAGAGACCCAGTACTTC | CASSQVVWQGTETQYF
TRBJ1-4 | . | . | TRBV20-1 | TGCAGTGCTAGAAATGAACAGAAACTGTTTTTT | CSARNEQKLFF
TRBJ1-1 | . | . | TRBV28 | TGTGCCAGCAGTGACCAGGACAGCCGCGGCCGCATTCCAGCTTTCTTT | CASSDQDSRGRIPAFF
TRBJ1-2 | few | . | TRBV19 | TGTGCCAGTAGGATACAGGGCAACTATGGCTACACCTTC | CASRIQGNYGYTF
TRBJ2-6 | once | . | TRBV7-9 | TGTGCCAGCAGCTCAGGAGTAGGGGTTGGGGCCAACGTCCTGACTTTC | CASSSGVGVGANVLTF
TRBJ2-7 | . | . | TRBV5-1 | TGCGCCAGCAGCCCAGAAGGAGGAACCTACGAGCAGTACTTC | CASSPEGGTYEQYF
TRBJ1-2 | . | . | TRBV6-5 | TGTGCCAGCACCAACCTCGAATCAGGGGTAAATGGCTACACCTTC | CASTNLESGVNGYTF
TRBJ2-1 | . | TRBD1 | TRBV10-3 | TGTGCCATCAGTGAGTTGGGACAGGGAAACGACAATGAGCAGTTCTTC | CAISELGQGNDNEQFF
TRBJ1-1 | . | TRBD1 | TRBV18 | TGTGCCAGCTCACCGAGGACAGGGGACCCTGAAGCTTTCTTT | CASSPRTGDPEAFF
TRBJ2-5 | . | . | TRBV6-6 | TGTGCCAGCAGTTACCGTAGACCAGAGACCCAGTACTTC | CASSYRRPETQYF
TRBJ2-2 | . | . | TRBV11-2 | TGTGCCAGCAGCTTAGCCCAGGGAGTCACCGGGGAGCTGTTTTTT | CASSLAQGVTGELFF
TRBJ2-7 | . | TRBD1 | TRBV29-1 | TGCAGCGTTGGGACAGGCCCCTACGAGCAGTACTTC | CSVGTGPYEQYF
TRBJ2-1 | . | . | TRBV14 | TGTGCCAGCAGCCAAGGATCCTCCCGGAGCTCCTACAATGAGCAGTTCTTC | CASSQGSSRSSYNEQFF
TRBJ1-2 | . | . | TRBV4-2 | TGTGCCAGCAGCGGAAGCCGGGACACGTCCGGCTACACCTTC | CASSGSRDTSGYTF